This T cell receptor (beta chain) was captured by sequencing in a study of cytomegalovirus exposure and HLA in healthy donors. In the study overall: HLA-typed donors were the source of 83 million or so unique TCRs held in an early data release.

Whole-study findings and limits: In vitro, a few CMV-associated chains proved specific for CMV antigens.

13 Jbeta primers and 60 Vbeta primers were used for the PCR. TCRdb keeps only in-frame clones here, not all; method: immunoSEQ multiplex PCR. The sample holds about 130,000 clones; approximately 80% are singletons and the top ten take 4.2%. On this clone itself: Its antigen is undetermined.

This clonotype was obtained from a male donor in good health and CMV-seropositive. Sequencing was performed on PBMCs.

CDR3 nucleotide sequence: TGTGCCAGCAGTTACTCTAGCAGTCCGAGCTCCTACGAGCAGTACTTC. As protein: CASSYSSSPSSYEQYF. This sequence joins TRBV6-6 and TRBJ2-7; D gene unclear. The CDR3 is 16 amino acids. The germline V and J ends were trimmed by 0 bases and 0 bases, with 12 bases remaining between them. The V gene's germline CDR1 is MNHNY and CDR2 SVGAGI (reference sequence).